This entry features one TCR beta chain sequence. Its specificity is not known. This sample also contains other DNA sequences that code for the same CDR3. This record comes from a study of Ad26.COV2.S vaccination and SARS-CoV-2 variants. As for the study in general: Recipients of Ad26.COV2.S got it intramuscularly, once or twice 56 days apart.

Study-level findings and limits: Vaccine recipients posted higher spike-specific TCR breadth than their placebo counterparts. From the TCR breadth and depth analyses, total T cell responses may have been underestimated.

The germline CDR1 and CDR2 sequences are SGHRS and YFSETQ. The CDR3 extends over 14 amino acids. Trimming at V came to 0 bases and at J to 4 bases, leaving 3 bases not matched to a gene. Treatment in this sample: 19 received Ad26.COV2.S at low or high dose, single or two shots; five or six received placebo; per-sample allocation not given. Material that was analyzed had been drawn on day 63 after the first vaccine or placebo injection. An Ad26 vector carrying the Wuhan-strain SARS-CoV-2 spike served as the vaccine. Generated by immunoSEQ multiplex PCR, the TCRdb table keeps only in-frame clones and is missing some. The sample consists of over 400,000 clones, nearly 90% of them appearing once.

V usage is TRBV5-1 and J usage is TRBJ2-5; TRBD2 matches 7 bases. This TCR derives from a person between 18 and 65 years old who received the Ad26.COV2.S COVID-19 vaccine or a placebo. Sequenced here: peripheral blood, sampled in a trial of Ad26.COV2.S vaccine versus placebo. The chain's CDR3 is CASSLVGGRETQYF. For the CDR3, the DNA is TGCGCCAGCAGCTTGGTGGGGGGGAGAGAGACCCAGTACTTC.